Following are 27 T cell receptor beta chains from one sample sequenced in a study of blood T cell repertoires in COVID-19. TCRdb keeps only in-frame clones here, not all; method: immunoSEQ multiplex PCR. The table records approximately 100,000 clones, around 87% of them present only once. The sample was peripheral blood. The receptor source for this set is a woman aged 25 to 39 with acute or convalescent COVID-19.

The rearrangement uses TRBV27 and TRBJ2-1; D might be TRBD2 (6 bases). The V gene lost 6 bases and the J gene lost 5 bases, with 14 bases spanning the gap. The CDR3 length is 14 residues. CDR1 and CDR2 from the germline V gene are MNHEY and SMNVEV (reference sequence). The CDR3 region is CASSSGRWNNEQFF. DNA of the CDR3: TGTGCCAGCAGCTCAGGGAGGTGGAACAATGAGCAGTTCTTC.

The chain employs TRBV28 and TRBJ1-1; a possible D gene is TRBD1 (5 bases). The CDR3 runs to 15 residues. V was pared by 8 bases and J by 1 base, with 17 bases between. Germline V lookup: CDR1 MDHEN, CDR2 SYDVKM. The CDR3 DNA follows: TGTGCCAGCCGGAGTGGAGGGGCGCAGAACACTGAAGCTTTCTTT. It codes for CASRSGGAQNTEAFF.

The chain has TRBV12-5 and TRBJ1-5; 10 positions match TRBD1. Germline CDR1 LGHNT, CDR2 FRNRAP. This CDR3 contains 15 residues. The J segment lost 2 bases and the V segment lost 5 bases, leaving 3 bases of the junction unmatched. The CDR3 region has the DNA TGTGCTAGTGGTCACGGACAGGGGGGCAATCAGCCCCAGCATTTT. This translates into CASGHGQGGNQPQHF.

The gene calls are TRBV24-1 and TRBJ2-3, with 10 bases lining up with TRBD2. Germline CDR1 reads KGHDR; CDR2 reads SFDVKD. J lost 3 bases, V lost 9 bases, and 5 bases had no gene match. CDR3 length: 14 residues. The DNA of the CDR3 is TGTGCCACCGGGATAGCGGGGGGAACAGATACGCAGTATTTT. Translated, it gives CATGIAGGTDTQYF.

The chain carries TRBV11-2 and TRBJ1-2, with D possibly matching TRBD1 (5 bases). Trimming removed 4 bases from V and 5 bases from J, with 14 bases in between. Germline lookup yields CDR1 SGHAT and CDR2 FQNNGV. This CDR3 has 14 amino acids. CDR3 nucleotide sequence: TGTGCCAGCAGCTCCCGACAGCAGACTTATGGCTACACCTTC. It translates to CASSSRQQTYGYTF.

The V call is TRBV3-1 (or the pseudogene TRBV3-2), the J call TRBJ1-6; no clear D. This CDR3 contains 15 residues. V dropped 1 base and J dropped 9 bases, with 13 bases sitting between them. The germline V gene has CDR1 LGHDT and CDR2 YNNKEL (reference sequence). CDR3 sequence (DNA): TGTGCCAGCAGCCAAGGAGGCCAACTGGGTTCACCCCTCCACTTT. This sequence encodes CASSQGGQLGSPLHF.

This rearrangement joins TRBV5-8 to TRBJ1-5; D ambiguous. The CDR3 extends over 15 amino acids. CDR1 SGHTS and CDR2 YDEGEE come from the germline V gene. The V end was cut by 3 bases, the J end by 6 bases, with 16 bases between. CDR3 nucleotide sequence: TGTGCCAGCAGCTCGCACTACACTCTTATTCAGCCCCAGCATTTT. The encoded protein is CASSSHYTLIQPQHF.

The genes are TRBV30 and TRBJ1-1, with unresolved D. The CDR3 has 16 residues. Germline lookup yields CDR1 GTSNPN and CDR2 SVGIG (reference sequence). Trimming removed 3 bases at V and 0 bases at J, with 17 bases between. CDR3 in amino acids: CAWRGGGRLMNTEAFF. The DNA of the CDR3 is TGTGCCTGGAGGGGTGGTGGCAGGCTCATGAACACTGAAGCTTTCTTT. Supplemented by reference TRBV30 and TRBJ1-1, the full variable domain reads SQTIHQWPATLVQPVGSPLSLECTVEGTSNPNLYWYRQAAGRGLQLLFYSVGIGQISSEVPQNLSASRPQDRQFILSSKKLLLSDSGFYLCAWRGGGRLMNTEAFFGQGTRLTVV.

The rearrangement uses TRBV6-5 and TRBJ2-7; tentative D call: TRBD1 (6 bases). This CDR3 region has 14 residues. From germline, CDR1 is MNHEY and CDR2 SVGAGI. V was clipped by 8 bases and J by 1 base, with 15 bases between them. CDR3 in amino acids: CASEYRDGSYEQYF. CDR3 DNA: TGTGCCAGCGAGTACAGGGATGGATCCTACGAGCAGTACTTC.

The chain recombines TRBV18 with TRBJ2-3; TRBD2 aligns across 13 bases. The CDR3 length is 19 residues. Looked up from germline, CDR1 is KGHSH and CDR2 is LQKENI. Trimming cost V 0 bases and J 3 bases; bases outside gene matches: 9. The DNA of the CDR3 is TGTGCCAGCTCACCACCACTAGCGGGGGGGCCCGCAGGAACAGATACGCAGTATTTT. Amino acids: CASSPPLAGGPAGTDTQYF.

The CDR3 reads CASSVDWGRENTEAFF. DNA for the CDR3: TGTGCCAGCAGCGTCGACTGGGGCAGAGAGAACACTGAAGCTTTCTTT. The chain is built from TRBV7-9 and TRBJ1-1; D may be TRBD1 (5 bases). This CDR3 has 16 residues. Germline-derived CDR1 and CDR2 are SEHNR and FQNEAQ (reference sequence). Trimming pared 5 bases from V and 1 base from J, leaving 17 bases between.

This chain uses TRBV28 with TRBJ1-6; TRBD1 might be the D (6 bases). V was cut by 5 bases and J by 8 bases, with 16 bases left in between. CDR1 is MDHEN and CDR2 is SYDVKM in the germline V gene. This CDR3 comprises 15 residues. The CDR3 loop is CASSMVTRGDSPLHF. CDR3 bases: TGTGCCAGCAGTATGGTGACCAGGGGCGATTCACCCCTCCACTTT. Based on the CDR3 plus reference TRBV28 and TRBJ1-6, the full variable domain is DVKVTQSSRYLVKRTGEKVFLECVQDMDHENMFWYRQDPGLGLRLIYFSYDVKMKEKGDIPEGYSVSREKKERFSLILESASTNQTSMYLCASSMVTRGDSPLHFGNGTRLTVT.

The chain couples TRBV6-6 to TRBJ1-3; D unresolved. V was clipped by 0 bases and J by 0 bases, with 9 bases between them. Germline CDR1 and CDR2: MNHNY and SVGAGI (reference sequence). This CDR3 has 16 amino acids. DNA for the CDR3: TGTGCCAGCAGTTACTCGGGCGGGCCCTCTGGAAACACCATATATTTT. Protein sequence: CASSYSGGPSGNTIYF.

V usage is TRBV7-2 and J usage is TRBJ1-1; D gene ambiguous. With 5 bases removed from V and 7 bases from J, the gap between germline ends came to 11 bases. Germline V gene sequence: CDR1 SGHTA, CDR2 FQGNSA. The length of the CDR3 is 12 residues. The chain's CDR3 is CASSPHGLEAFF. The CDR3 nucleotides read TGTGCCAGCAGCCCACACGGACTTGAAGCTTTCTTT. The variable domain in full, completed from reference TRBV7-2 and TRBJ1-1, reads GAGVSQSPSNKVTEKGKDVELRCDPISGHTALYWYRQSLGQGLEFLIYFQGNSAPDKSGLPSDRFSAERTGGSVSTLTIQRTQQEDSAVYLCASSPHGLEAFFGQGTRLTVV.

This sequence joins TRBV24-1 and TRBJ2-3; a possible D gene is TRBD1 (6 bases). CDR1 is KGHDR, CDR2 SFDVKD, per germline. The length of the CDR3 is 15 residues. V gave up 1 base and J gave up 3 bases, with 10 bases separating them. The CDR3 nucleotides are TGTGCCACCAGTGATTTTTCCAGGGGAACAGATACGCAGTATTTT. It specifies CATSDFSRGTDTQYF.

This rearrangement joins TRBV5-1 to TRBJ1-2; 10 bases are a match to TRBD1. Germline V gives CDR1 SGHRS, CDR2 YFSETQ. This CDR3 comprises 17 residues. The ends lost 3 bases at V and 0 bases at J; junction bases unmatched: 8. For the CDR3, the DNA is TGCGCCAGCAGCTCGTGGACAGGGGGGAGGACTAACTATGGCTACACCTTC. Translated, it gives CASSSWTGGRTNYGYTF.

V is TRBV19 and J is TRBJ1-3; the D gene is possibly TRBD1 (6 bases). V lost 3 bases to trimming and J lost 2 bases, with 8 bases between them. This CDR3 is built from 14 residues. Per germline, CDR1 LNHDA and CDR2 SQIVND (reference sequence). DNA for the CDR3: TGTGCCAGTAGTATGGCAGGGGCTGGAAACACCATATATTTT. It is translated as CASSMAGAGNTIYF.

This clone was seen just once. V gene TRBV19 combines with J gene TRBJ1-2; 11 bases are shared with TRBD1. CDR1 and CDR2 (germline): LNHDA, SQIVND (reference sequence). The V and J ends lost 5 bases and 8 bases, in that order; junction bases with no gene match: 4. The length of the CDR3 is 13 residues. Written as DNA, the CDR3 is TGTGCCAGTAGTCCAGGGACAGGGGGAGGCTACACCTTC. It yields the protein CASSPGTGGGYTF.

V gene TRBV4-1 combines with J gene TRBJ1-6; possibly TRBD1 for D (5 bases). CDR3 length equals 15 residues. Germline CDR1 and CDR2: MGHRA and YSYEKL. V lost 4 bases and J 6 bases, leaving 13 bases between the germline ends. CDR3 loop: CASSLDGQGNSPLHF. The CDR3 DNA is TGCGCCAGCAGCCTCGATGGGCAGGGTAATTCACCCCTCCACTTT.

The chain carries TRBV27 and TRBJ1-2, with D perhaps matching TRBD1 (5 bases). V lost 1 base and J 5 bases, leaving 11 bases between the germline ends. This CDR3 contains 14 residues. The germline V gene has CDR1 MNHEY and CDR2 SMNVEV (reference sequence). DNA of the CDR3: TGTGCCAGCAGTTTATTGGGGGGTGGATATGGCTACACCTTC. Protein sequence: CASSLLGGGYGYTF.

This clone was seen a single time. CDR3 sequence: CASSPPNQDRNSPLHF. As DNA, the CDR3 is TGTGCCAGCTCACCACCGAATCAAGACAGGAATTCACCCCTCCACTTT. The chain joins TRBV18 to TRBJ1-6; tentatively, D is TRBD1 (6 bases). The CDR3 consists of 16 residues. Trimming cost V 0 bases and J 7 bases, with 13 bases left between them. Germline V gene data show CDR1 as KGHSH and CDR2 as LQKENI.

The V call is TRBV5-1, the J call TRBJ1-5, with no clear D. Germline V gene data show CDR1 as SGHRS and CDR2 as YFSETQ. V gave up 4 bases and J gave up 3 bases, with 14 bases separating them. This CDR3 has 15 residues. The CDR3 DNA reads TGCGCCAGCAGCCCGGAAGGACGGGACAATCAGCCCCAGCATTTT. Amino acid sequence: CASSPEGRDNQPQHF.

This rearrangement joins TRBV7-3 to TRBJ1-2; 12 nucleotides agree with TRBD1. V dropped 3 bases and J dropped 8; count of bases not matched to a gene: 7. The germline CDR1 and CDR2 sequences are SGHTA and FQGTGA. This CDR3 has 15 amino acids. Here the CDR3 DNA reads TGTGCCAGCAGCTTGGGGACAGGGGGCGCGCGAGGCTACACCTTC. Protein: CASSLGTGGARGYTF.

The CDR3 sequence is CASSLRAARFSYEQYF. The CDR3 DNA reads as TGTGCCAGCAGCTTGAGGGCAGCTAGATTCTCCTACGAGCAGTACTTC. The chain couples TRBV7-2 to TRBJ2-7, with D maybe TRBD2 (5 bases). The length of the CDR3 is 16 residues. The V end lost 3 bases, the J end lost 0 bases, and 15 bases lay between the germline ends. Per germline, CDR1 SGHTA and CDR2 FQGNSA.

The chain joins TRBV27 to TRBJ2-7, with TRBD1 matching over 7 bases. This CDR3 comprises 14 residues. After removal of 4 bases from V and 0 bases from J, the junction contained 3 bases not matched to a gene. In germline, CDR1 is MNHEY, CDR2 SMNVEV (reference sequence). CDR3 in DNA: TGTGCCAGCAGTTACCGGGACAGCTCCTACGAGCAGTACTTC. This encodes CASSYRDSSYEQYF.

The chain uses TRBV3-1 (or the pseudogene TRBV3-2) and TRBJ2-7; a possible D gene is TRBD1 (5 bases). Germline V CDR1 and CDR2: LGHDT, YNNKEL (reference sequence). The V gene lost 4 bases and the J gene lost 4 bases, with 11 bases spanning the gap. CDR3 length: 13 residues. CDR3 sequence (DNA): TGTGCCAGCAGCCCCTCAGGGAAATACGAGCAGTACTTC. Its protein is CASSPSGKYEQYF.

Only a few counts were recorded for this clone. Here the CDR3 DNA reads TGTGCCAGCAGCGCGGGACAGGGGGCCGCCGGCTACACCTTC. Translating it yields CASSAGQGAAGYTF. The chain combines TRBV7-2 with TRBJ1-2; 12 bases map to TRBD1. Germline V lookup: CDR1 SGHTA, CDR2 FQGNSA. The CDR3 spans 14 residues. The J segment lost 8 bases and the V segment lost 5 bases, leaving 6 bases of the junction unmatched.